The 14 T cell receptor beta chains given below trace back to one sample, sequenced in a study of T-cell memory formation after mild COVID-19. TCRdb re-called the 5' RACE reads with MiXCR, one entry per CDR3 protein. The repertoire holds a few hundred thousand distinct CDR3 sequences, with roughly a tenth as singletons. The sample comprised PBMCs or a T cell subset sorted from them (not recorded which). Receptor source: a man younger than 35 who had mild COVID-19 (a few samples of this study predate the infection). Cell type and time point are not known.

This clonotype was detected many times. V is TRBV7-2 and J is TRBJ1-1; D uncertain. The CDR3 length is 13 residues. Trimming left V 4 bases short and J 1 base short, with 7 bases between. Germline CDR1 is SGHTA and CDR2 is FQGNSA. CDR3 coding DNA: TGTGCCAGCAGCTACGACGGGAACACTGAAGCTTTCTTT. Its protein product is CASSYDGNTEAFF.

V gene TRBV12-3 or TRBV12-4 combines with J gene TRBJ2-1; D gene uncertain. V lost 4 bases and J lost 4, with 8 bases in between. The CDR3 is 13 residues long. In DNA, the CDR3 is TGTGCCAGCAGTTGGGAAAGTTACAATGAGCAGTTCTTC. Translating gives CASSWESYNEQFF.

This clonotype appeared once. The chain carries TRBV10-3 and TRBJ2-1; 10 bases align to TRBD1. Trimming removed 8 bases from V and 12 bases from J; junction bases left unmatched: 16. Germline CDR1 and CDR2: ENHRY and SYGVKD. The CDR3 is 15 amino acids. The CDR3 bases are TGTGCCATCGGAGACCGGGACAGGGGCTTGGGGGGGCAGTTCTTC. It is translated as CAIGDRDRGLGGQFF.

The gene calls are TRBV7-9 and TRBJ1-5, with D possibly TRBD1 on 6 matching bases. CDR3 length: 15 residues. The V end was cut by 2 bases, the J end by 2 bases, with 10 bases between. Germline CDR1 and CDR2: SEHNR and FQNEAQ (reference sequence). CDR3 residues: CASSLTQGGNQPQHF. The CDR3 DNA reads as TGTGCCAGCAGCTTAACACAGGGAGGCAATCAGCCCCAGCATTTT.

The V and J genes are TRBV27 and TRBJ2-5, with D perhaps matching TRBD2 (7 bases). The ends were cut back, 6 bases at V and 5 bases at J, with 16 bases in the middle. The CDR3 loop spans 14 amino acids. Germline-derived CDR1 and CDR2 are MNHEY and SMNVEV (reference sequence). The DNA of the CDR3 is TGTGCCAGCAGCAGAACCAGGGGAGGGGAGACCCAGTACTTC. Translated: CASSRTRGGETQYF.

This clonotype was observed a handful of times. The chain links TRBV6-6 to TRBJ2-6, with a possible D match to TRBD2 (5 bases). V lost 4 bases to trimming and J lost 0 bases, with 7 bases between them. The CDR3 totals 15 residues. CDR1 MNHNY and CDR2 SVGAGI come from the germline V gene (reference sequence). Written as DNA, the CDR3 is TGTGCCAGCAGTTCCCGGGACTCTGGGGCCAACGTCCTGACTTTC. Amino acids: CASSSRDSGANVLTF.

The chain combines TRBV4-1 with TRBJ1-1, with 10 bases that match TRBD1. CDR1 and CDR2 from the germline V gene are MGHRA and YSYEKL. This CDR3 contains 15 residues. With V trimmed by 3 bases and J by 7 bases, 8 bases remained unmatched. CDR3 bases: TGCGCCAGCAGCCATCAAAGACAGGGGGCGGATGAAGCTTTCTTT. This sequence encodes CASSHQRQGADEAFF.

This clonotype has at least ten counts. This chain joins TRBV5-1 and TRBJ2-5, with D maybe TRBD1 (7 bases). Trimming cost V 5 bases and J 1 base, with 9 bases left between them. This CDR3 region has 13 residues. CDR1 and CDR2 from the germline V gene are SGHRS and YFSETQ. The CDR3 here is CASRRDSQETQYF. The CDR3 DNA sequence: TGCGCCAGCAGGCGGGACAGCCAAGAGACCCAGTACTTC.

Only a few counts were recorded for this clonotype. The CDR3 nucleotides read TGTGCCAGCACCAGACAGGGTTCCTACGAGCAGTACGTC. It yields the protein CASTRQGSYEQYV. The V gene is TRBV6-2 or TRBV6-3, the J gene TRBJ2-7, with 7 bases that match TRBD1. V was clipped by 7 bases and J by 1 base; unmatched bases: 4. Looked up from germline, CDR1 is MNHEY and CDR2 is SVGEGT. The CDR3 has 13 residues.

This chain joins TRBV11-2 and TRBJ1-1; possibly TRBD1 for D (5 bases). Deletions cut 5 bases from V and 4 bases from J, with 17 bases between. The CDR3 has 15 amino acids. Germline CDR1 is SGHAT and CDR2 is FQNNGV. CDR3 in DNA: TGTGCCAGCAGCGATGGGTACAGGACGGGCACTGAAGCTTTCTTT. This translates into CASSDGYRTGTEAFF.

This clonotype was seen a few times. The chain has TRBV20-1 and TRBJ2-5; 8 nucleotides match TRBD1. Germline CDR1 reads DFQATT; CDR2 reads SNEGSKA (reference sequence). This CDR3 is 15 amino acids long. V dropped 3 bases and J dropped 1; count of bases not matched to a gene: 7. Here the CDR3 DNA reads TGCAGTGCTAGCCCCCCAGGGGGCCCCCAAGAGACCCAGTACTTC. This codes for CSASPPGGPQETQYF.

The sample holds many counts of this clonotype. The gene calls are TRBV24-1 and TRBJ2-5; D call uncertain. This CDR3 has 13 residues. Per the germline V gene, CDR1 is KGHDR and CDR2 is SFDVKD. V was trimmed by 3 bases and J by 2 bases, leaving 6 bases between them. CDR3 protein: CATSDTTQETQYF. DNA of the CDR3: TGTGCCACCAGTGATACTACACAAGAGACCCAGTACTTC.

This chain joins TRBV12-3 or TRBV12-4 and TRBJ1-5; maybe TRBD1 (5 bases). Trimming shortened V by 4 bases and J by 5 bases, and 15 bases separated the two germline ends. This CDR3 contains 15 residues. The CDR3 sequence is CASSSSNRGDQPQHF. The CDR3 bases are TGTGCCAGCAGTTCTAGTAATAGGGGCGATCAGCCCCAGCATTTT.

This clonotype was seen a handful of times. This sequence joins TRBV6-1 and TRBJ1-5, with 7 bases identical to TRBD1. The junction had 6 bases not matched to a gene; V was cut back by 7 bases and J by 3 bases. Germline V lookup: CDR1 MNHNS, CDR2 SASEGT. This CDR3 spans 14 amino acids. The chain's CDR3 is CASTSDRFNQPQHF. The DNA of the CDR3 is TGTGCCAGCACATCGGACAGGTTCAATCAGCCCCAGCATTTT.